These 13 T cell receptor beta chains originate from one sample sequenced in a study of CD8 T cells in Susac syndrome. The RNA input was roughly 0.45 to 1 ug, and it was reverse transcribed with random hexamers. TCRdb re-derived calls from the immunoSEQ multiplex PCR reads in MiXCR, one entry per CDR3 protein. The sample lists approximately 300,000 distinct CDR3 sequences, about nine tenths occurring once. Sequencing was done on a sample of CD8+ T cells from PBMCs. The receptors derive from a human donor with multiple sclerosis.

The J gene is TRBJ2-7, the V gene TRBV2, with 10 positions matching TRBD2. Germline CDR1 is SNHLY and CDR2 is FYNNEI. V lost 0 bases and J lost 6; bases outside the gene matches: 8. The CDR3 sequence is 16 residues long. CDR3 region: CASSEARIAGGSEQYF. The CDR3 DNA sequence: TGTGCCAGCAGTGAAGCTCGGATAGCGGGAGGCAGCGAGCAGTACTTC.

In this sample, this clonotype turned up a few times. The chain has TRBV10-3 and TRBJ1-5, with 7 bases aligning to TRBD1. Germline values: CDR1 ENHRY, CDR2 SYGVKD. Trimming cost V 3 bases and J 10 bases; bases outside gene matches: 12. CDR3 size: 15 residues. The CDR3 here is CAISDGAGGEQPQHF. The CDR3 DNA reads as TGTGCCATCAGTGACGGGGCAGGGGGGGAACAACCCCAGCATTTT.

CDR3 loop: CASSLVADQETQYF. CDR3 nucleotides: TGTGCCAGCAGCTTAGTCGCAGATCAAGAGACCCAGTACTTC. The chain employs TRBV7-9 and TRBJ2-5; D remains ambiguous. The CDR3 has 14 residues. V was cut by 1 base and J by 2 bases, with 8 bases left in between. Germline CDR1 SEHNR, CDR2 FQNEAQ (reference sequence).

This clonotype was recorded once. This chain connects TRBV3-1 to TRBJ1-5, with TRBD1 matching 11 bases. Germline trimming cut 5 bases from V and 6 bases from J; bases unmatched to any gene: 9. Germline CDR1 and CDR2: LGHDT and YNNKEL (reference sequence). The CDR3 consists of 16 residues. The CDR3 coding sequence is TGTGCCAGCAGCGCTACCCTGGGACAGGGGGGTCAGCCCCAGCATTTT. This translates into CASSATLGQGGQPQHF.

The rearrangement links TRBV11-2 to TRBJ2-7; D is unresolved. The V gene's germline CDR1 is SGHAT and CDR2 FQNNGV. The V and J ends lost 2 bases and 0 bases respectively, with 11 bases between them. CDR3 length: 15 amino acids. The DNA of the CDR3 is TGTGCCAGCAGCTTAAGTCCTGCCCACTCCTACGAGCAGTACTTC. Residues: CASSLSPAHSYEQYF.

The genes are TRBV11-2 and TRBJ2-7, with 9 bases that match TRBD2. CDR3 length: 16 residues. V trimming: 1 base; J trimming: 0 bases; junction bases outside the gene matches: 4. CDR1 is SGHAT, CDR2 FQNNGV, per germline. CDR3 region: CASSLALAGDSYEQYF. The CDR3 bases are TGTGCCAGCAGCTTAGCCTTAGCGGGGGACTCCTACGAGCAGTACTTC.

The chain is built from TRBV29-1 and TRBJ1-1; 9 positions agree with TRBD1. Germline V gene data show CDR1 as SQVTM and CDR2 as ANQGSEA. The ends lost 6 bases at V and 5 bases at J; junction bases unmatched: 10. The CDR3 runs to 14 residues. This CDR3 reads CSVTGTGLSTEAFF. The CDR3, as DNA: TGCAGCGTGACCGGGACAGGGTTATCGACTGAAGCTTTCTTT.

The chain recombines TRBV2 with TRBJ2-3; D gene uncertain. Trimming shortened V by 3 bases and J by 2 bases, and 21 bases separated the two germline ends. The CDR3 extends over 18 amino acids. In germline, CDR1 is SNHLY, CDR2 FYNNEI. In nucleotides, the CDR3 is TGTGCCAGCAGTGATATTGAGGTGGGCTCCTTCATCACAGATACGCAGTATTTT. Translated, it gives CASSDIEVGSFITDTQYF.

The chain links TRBV6-5 to TRBJ2-7, with 7 positions matching TRBD2. This CDR3 is 14 amino acids long. Trimming at V came to 6 bases and at J to 0 bases, leaving 5 bases not matched to a gene. Germline V gene lookup returns CDR1 MNHEY and CDR2 SVGAGI. The CDR3 DNA reads TGTGCCAGCAGCCATGGGGGGGGCTCCTACGAGCAGTACTTC. As protein: CASSHGGGSYEQYF.

This chain connects TRBV19 to TRBJ2-7, with TRBD1 matching over 10 bases. The germline V gene encodes CDR1 LNHDA and CDR2 SQIVND (reference sequence). The CDR3 runs to 15 residues. V trimming: 3 bases; J trimming: 0 bases; junction bases outside the gene matches: 2. The CDR3 nucleotides read TGTGCCAGTAGTATGGGACAGGGGCTCTCCTACGAGCAGTACTTC. It codes for CASSMGQGLSYEQYF.

The CDR3 region has the DNA TGTGCATCGTCCAGACATAGCAATCAGCCCCAGCATTTT. Translating gives CASSRHSNQPQHF. J is TRBJ1-5 and V is TRBV7-9; the D is unclear. This CDR3 is built from 13 residues. Per the germline V gene, CDR1 is SEHNR and CDR2 is FQNEAQ (reference sequence). Full variable domain (remainder filled in from reference TRBV7-9 and TRBJ1-5): DTGVSQNPRHKITKRGQNVTFRCDPISEHNRLYWYRQTLGQGPEFLTYFQNEAQLEKSRLLSDRFSAERPKGSFSTLEIQRTEQGDSAMYLCASSRHSNQPQHFGDGTRLSIL.

The chain combines TRBV6-2 or TRBV6-3 with TRBJ2-1; D gene unclear. The CDR3 runs to 12 residues. Germline CDR1 and CDR2: MNHEY and SVGEGT. Trimming stripped 5 bases from V and 9 bases from J, with 11 bases between. CDR3 DNA sequence: TGTGCCAGCAGTACACCACACAGTGAGCAGTTCTTC. Translation gives CASSTPHSEQFF.

The rearrangement joins TRBV27 to TRBJ1-6; 8 nucleotides match TRBD1. The V gene end was trimmed by 9 bases and the J gene end by 7 bases; junction bases not matched to a gene: 26. CDR1 MNHEY and CDR2 SMNVEV come from the germline V gene (reference sequence). This CDR3 contains 20 residues. CDR3 in DNA: TGTGCCAGTCCCTTAACTTCCACAGGGGGGAAGCTGGTAACAAATTCACCCCTCCACTTT. Amino acid sequence: CASPLTSTGGKLVTNSPLHF.